The clone carrying this TCR beta chain has a count of ten or more. The antigen remains unidentified. Regarding time point: sample taken at primary tumor resection. The data belong to a study of spatial heterogeneity in lung cancer. The J segment lost 6 bases and the V segment lost 5 bases, leaving 11 bases of the junction unmatched. The CDR3 runs 15 residues. Germline V lookup: CDR1 MDHEN, CDR2 SYDVKM. Study-wide results and caveats: Counts that tracked tumor mutation counts were those of expanded intratumoral alpha and beta TCRs.

Each molecule of TCR cDNA was tagged with one unique molecular identifier. In TCRdb, the 5' RACE reads were re-called with MiXCR into one record per CDR3 protein. The sample shows thousands of distinct CDR3 sequences, about 7% of them seen only once. The sequence came from a female donor with early-stage non-small cell lung cancer. The input for sequencing was lung tumor tissue, taken at surgery. V and J are TRBV28 and TRBJ2-7; TRBD2 agrees at 9 bases. The CDR3 loop is CASSLPAGGPSEQYF. In DNA form, the CDR3 reads TGTGCCAGCAGTCTTCCCGCGGGAGGGCCCTCCGAGCAGTACTTC.